This TCR beta chain was captured by sequencing in a study of tumor and adjacent non-tumor tissue in lung cancer. The template was RNA from unsorted bulk tissue. More than 3 cm separated this lung sample from the edge of the tumor. The CDR3 runs 16 residues. Germline CDR1 MNHEY, CDR2 SVGAGI. A modified ARM-PCR protocol with three rounds of nested PCR amplified TCRbeta. MiXCR was run by TCRdb on the multiplex PCR reads, yielding one entry per CDR3 protein. The data hold some 95,000 distinct CDR3 sequences, with less than 85% observed a single time. The TCR comes from a man in his sixties with small cell lung cancer. The sequencing sample was made of distant non-tumor lung tissue. The gene calls are TRBV6-5 and TRBJ2-5; D possibly corresponds to TRBD2 (6 bases). In DNA, the CDR3 is TGTGGCACCAGTTCCCACCGCGGACTGGAGGAGGGGACCCAGTACTTC. This translates into CGTSSHRGLEEGTQYF.